A single sample is the source of the 13 T cell receptor beta chains below, sequenced in a study of blood T cells in healthy people across ages. A second roughly 6 to 12 cycle PCR used barcoded and J-beta primers. TCRdb re-analysed the 5' RACE reads in MiXCR, keeping a single row per CDR3 protein. The sample yields 920,000 or so distinct CDR3 sequences, 40% to 45% seen once. Sample: blood. These receptors were obtained from a woman aged 55-70 years in good health.

As DNA, the CDR3 is TGTGCCACCTCTAGGGTTAGCGCCAAAGAGCAGTTCTTC. Amino acids: CATSRVSAKEQFF. The gene calls are TRBV2 and TRBJ2-1; a weak D match, TRBD2 (5 bases). The V end lost 10 bases, the J end lost 10 bases, and 20 bases lay between the germline ends. Per the germline V gene, CDR1 is SNHLY and CDR2 is FYNNEI. The CDR3 consists of 13 residues.

The CDR3: CASSQSKQQQETQYF. CDR3 sequence (DNA): TGCGCCAGCAGCCAATCAAAGCAGCAACAAGAGACCCAGTACTTC. The J gene is TRBJ2-5, the V gene TRBV5-1; D is unclear. Trimming removed 4 bases from V and 2 bases from J, with 15 bases in between. There are 15 residues in the CDR3. Germline values: CDR1 SGHRS, CDR2 YFSETQ.

This clonotype was seen a few times. The chain employs TRBV3-1 and TRBJ2-3; D may be TRBD2 (5 bases). This CDR3 has 16 residues. Trimming removed 2 bases at V and 1 base at J, with 13 bases between. Germline CDR1 and CDR2: LGHDT and YNNKEL (reference sequence). CDR3 sequence reads: CASSQRQASRTDTQYF. CDR3 sequence (DNA): TGTGCCAGCAGCCAAAGGCAGGCTAGCCGCACAGATACGCAGTATTTT.

This chain links TRBV29-1 with TRBJ1-1; TRBD1 agrees at 11 bases. The length of the CDR3 is 14 residues. V shed 3 bases, J shed 4 bases, and the junction held 4 bases outside the gene matches. CDR1 SQVTM and CDR2 ANQGSEA come from the germline V gene. CDR3 DNA: TGCAGCGTTGATCCCGGGACAGGGGGCACTGAAGCTTTCTTT. It yields the protein CSVDPGTGGTEAFF.

CDR3 residues: CSARAPLAPENNEQFF. The CDR3 region has the DNA TGCAGTGCTAGAGCCCCTCTAGCTCCTGAGAACAATGAGCAGTTCTTC. The V call is TRBV20-1, the J call TRBJ2-1, with D tentatively TRBD2 (5 bases). Germline CDR1 DFQATT, CDR2 SNEGSKA (reference sequence). Trimming stripped 1 base from V and 5 bases from J, with 18 bases between. The CDR3 contains 16 residues.

This clonotype is a singleton in its sample. It is unclear where the CDR3 begins or ends on the DNA, so no DNA is shown, and the CDR3 is as TCRdb lists it. The V and J genes are TRBV6-1 and TRBJ1-5; TRBD1, the table's D call, was not compared with the DNA. The CDR3 length is 16 residues, termini included. CDR1 and CDR2 (germline): MNHNS, SASEGT. CDR3 loop: CASSSGHLYSNQPQHF.

The chain has TRBV6-5 and TRBJ2-7; D remains unclear. Germline V gene data show CDR1 as MNHEY and CDR2 as SVGAGI. The CDR3 loop spans 14 amino acids. The V end lost 7 bases, the J end lost 2 bases, and 15 bases lay between the germline ends. The CDR3 DNA sequence: TGTGCCAGCAAAGGGTCAGAATCTACCTACGAGCAGTACTTC. This encodes CASKGSESTYEQYF.

This clonotype was seen more than once but under ten times. The chain is built from TRBV7-3 and TRBJ1-5, with no clear D. The V end was cut by 4 bases, the J end by 5 bases, with 9 bases between. The CDR3 has 13 residues. Germline V CDR1 and CDR2: SGHTA, FQGTGA. CDR3 nucleotides: TGTGCCAGCAGCTCCCTGGCGGATCAGCCCCAGCATTTT. Amino acids: CASSSLADQPQHF. The entire variable domain, with the rest obtained from reference TRBV7-3 and TRBJ1-5, is as follows: GAGVSQTPSNKVTEKGKYVELRCDPISGHTALYWYRQSLGQGPEFLIYFQGTGAADDSGLPNDRFFAVRPEGSVSTLKIQRTERGDSAVYLCASSSLADQPQHFGDGTRLSIL.

The chain combines TRBV13 with TRBJ1-1, with 7 bases matching TRBD1. CDR1 and CDR2 (germline): PRHDT, FYEKMQ (reference sequence). Trimming took 0 bases from V and 5 from J; bases not matched to a gene: 6. The CDR3 is 15 residues long. As DNA, the CDR3 is TGTGCCAGCAGCTTAGGCCCCGCCAGGGGGACTGAAGCTTTCTTT. Translation gives CASSLGPARGTEAFF. Full variable domain (remainder filled in from reference TRBV13 and TRBJ1-1): AAGVIQSPRHLIKEKRETATLKCYPIPRHDTVYWYQQGPGQDPQFLISFYEKMQSDKGSIPDRFSAQQFSDYHSELNMSSLELGDSALYFCASSLGPARGTEAFFGQGTRLTVV.

The chain recombines TRBV20-1 with TRBJ2-1; 8 positions agree with TRBD2. TRBJ2-7 matches the DNA end more closely, so the J call is doubtful. The length of the CDR3 is 14 residues. Germline V CDR1 and CDR2: DFQATT, SNEGSKA (reference sequence). CDR3 amino acids: CSAPLLSGSYEQYF. The CDR3 bases are TGCAGTGCCCCTCTACTAAGCGGGAGTTATGAGCAGTACTTC.

The chain is built from TRBV6-2 or TRBV6-3 and TRBJ1-5, with D perhaps matching TRBD1 (5 bases). Trimming pared 2 bases from V and 0 bases from J, leaving 14 bases between. This CDR3 region has 17 residues. Germline loops: CDR1 MNHEY, CDR2 SVGEGT. CDR3 region: CASSYPKGPYSNQPQHF. CDR3 bases: TGTGCCAGCAGTTACCCTAAGGGGCCATATAGCAATCAGCCCCAGCATTTT.

In DNA form, the CDR3 reads TGCAGCGCCGAAGGCTTAGAGGGACAGCACAAGGGGCAGTTCTTC. This gives the protein CSAEGLEGQHKGQFF. V is TRBV29-1 and J is TRBJ2-1, with 7 bases matching TRBD1. In germline, CDR1 is SQVTM, CDR2 ANQGSEA. The CDR3 totals 15 residues. J was trimmed by 12 bases and V by 7 bases; bases with no gene match: 21.

The J gene is TRBJ2-5, the V gene TRBV6-1; 12 nucleotides align to TRBD2. V lost 6 bases to trimming and J lost 7 bases; unmatched junction nucleotides: 12. The CDR3 covers 16 residues. Germline values: CDR1 MNHNS, CDR2 SASEGT. In DNA form, the CDR3 reads TGTGCCAGCAGCAGGACTAGCGGGATGACATTGGGGACCCAGTACTTC. Its protein is CASSRTSGMTLGTQYF.